These T cell receptor beta chains were read from a single sample in a study of response to subunit inactivated influenza vaccine. TCRdb ran MiXCR on the RT-PCR reads and lists one entry per CDR3 protein. The sample comprises hundreds of thousands of distinct CDR3 sequences, over 9% of which are singletons, and 7.8% rests with the top ten. The sequencing used non-naive T cells sorted from PBMCs, collected roughly 15 days before vaccination. The receptors here all came from a man aged 45-65 years who received an inactivated influenza vaccine. Each CDR3 is given with its conserved first and last residue. D genes are given only for firm matches. The size of a clone is reported for some rows only, either as once, few or many, or as a class for expanded clones.

CDR3 DNA	CDR3 protein	D gene	clone size	V gene	J gene
TGTGCCAGCAGCCCGTCTAACTATGGCTACACCTTC	CASSPSNYGYTF	NA	NA	TRBV7-2	TRBJ1-2
TGTGCCAGCACGGGACAGGGAACTAACACTGAAGCTTTCTTT	CASTGQGTNTEAFF	TRBD1	few	TRBV7-9	TRBJ1-1
TGTGCCAGCAGTTTAAATCAGGGGATCAATTCACCCCTCCACTTT	CASSLNQGINSPLHF	NA	few	TRBV28	TRBJ1-6
TGTGCCAGCATGCTAGCGGCGGCAAATACGCAGTATTTT	CASMLAAANTQYF	TRBD2	many	TRBV7-2	TRBJ2-3
TGCGCCAGCAGCGCGACAGGGGGCTTAAACACTGAAGCTTTCTTT	CASSATGGLNTEAFF	TRBD1	few	TRBV5-1	TRBJ1-1
TGTGCCAGCAGCTTAACGTATTCCGGGTCCGGTAGCACCATATATTTT	CASSLTYSGSGSTIYF	NA	few	TRBV7-3	TRBJ1-3
TGTGCCAGCAGCCTGTCTTGGGTCCAAGAGACCCAGTACTTC	CASSLSWVQETQYF	NA	NA	TRBV7-6	TRBJ2-5
TGTGCCAGCAGCACCACAGGGGGCGACGAGCAGTACTTC	CASSTTGGDEQYF	TRBD1	NA	TRBV7-9	TRBJ2-7
TGTGCCGGCAGGATTGCCCGGGACAGTGAAAAACTGTTTTTT	CAGRIARDSEKLFF	TRBD1	few	TRBV2	TRBJ1-4
TGTGCCAGCAGCCCCAGGACAGGGCTGAACACTGAAGCTTTCTTT	CASSPRTGLNTEAFF	TRBD1	NA	TRBV11-2	TRBJ1-1
TGTGCCAGCACTCTCGGGACAGATAATTCACCCCTCCACTTT	CASTLGTDNSPLHF	TRBD1	NA	TRBV2	TRBJ1-6
TGCGCCAGCAGCGTGGGAGTCAGGGTGTATGGCTACACCTTC	CASSVGVRVYGYTF	NA	few	TRBV5-1	TRBJ1-2
TGCAGTGGAAAGCAGTTCTCCAACACCTACGAGCAGTACTTC	CSGKQFSNTYEQYF	NA	many	TRBV20-1	TRBJ2-7
TGTGCCAGCGACTTAGGGGGGACAGTTAACACCGGGGAGCTGTTTTTT	CASDLGGTVNTGELFF	NA	few	TRBV28	TRBJ2-2
TGTGCCTGGAGTGTACAAGGGTACGAGCAGTACTTC	CAWSVQGYEQYF	NA	NA	TRBV30	TRBJ2-7
TGTGCCAGCACCTACAACAGGGGTGAAAAACTGTTTTTT	CASTYNRGEKLFF	TRBD1	few	TRBV7-2	TRBJ1-4
TGCAGTGCTACACGGGGAGGCACAGATACGCAGTATTTT	CSATRGGTDTQYF	NA	NA	TRBV20-1	TRBJ2-3
TGTGCCAGCAGCCCTGGGACAGAGTTCTACGAGCAGTACTTC	CASSPGTEFYEQYF	TRBD1	NA	TRBV28	TRBJ2-7
TGTGCCAGCAGCCAAGAGGACAGGTTCGGTGAAGCTTTCTTT	CASSQEDRFGEAFF	TRBD1	NA	TRBV4-2	TRBJ1-1
TGCAGTGCTAGAGGCGGGACAGGGGGCCAAGGGGGCTACACCTTC	CSARGGTGGQGGYTF	TRBD1	NA	TRBV20-1	TRBJ1-2
TGTGCCAGCAGCCAAGGACTAGCGGGAGACGAGCAGTACTTC	CASSQGLAGDEQYF	TRBD2	few	TRBV3-1	TRBJ2-7
TGTGCTAGTGGTTTGGGGTCGGGGTCGGGCACCGGGGAGCTGTTTTTT	CASGLGSGSGTGELFF	NA	NA	TRBV12-5	TRBJ2-2
TGCAGCGCCGGGACAGGGGCTGGAACCGGGGAGCTGTTTTTT	CSAGTGAGTGELFF	TRBD1	many	TRBV29-1	TRBJ2-2
TGCAGCGTAAGGGGGCAGGGGGACCATCAGCCCCAGCATTTT	CSVRGQGDHQPQHF	TRBD1	many	TRBV29-1	TRBJ1-5
TGTGCCAGCAGCCTTTCAGGACAGGGGAGCAATCAGCCCCAGCATTTT	CASSLSGQGSNQPQHF	TRBD1	few	TRBV12-3/TRBV12-4	TRBJ1-5
TGTGCCAGTTCCTACGGGACTGCGGATTCACCCCTCCACTTT	CASSYGTADSPLHF	NA	NA	TRBV19	TRBJ1-6
TGCAGTGCTAGAGTAAAGGGACGGGATGAAAAACTGTTTTTT	CSARVKGRDEKLFF	NA	few	TRBV20-1	TRBJ1-4
TGTGCCAGCAGCTTAGTCGGCGGGAGCGGCGGCTCCGGGGAGCTGTTTTTT	CASSLVGGSGGSGELFF	TRBD2	NA	TRBV11-3	TRBJ2-2
TGCAGCGTTGACCGGACAGGGGCCACAGATACGCAGTATTTT	CSVDRTGATDTQYF	TRBD1	many	TRBV29-1	TRBJ2-3
TGCAGCGTTAGAAGGGACAGGGGGCTAGATACGCAGTATTTT	CSVRRDRGLDTQYF	TRBD1	NA	TRBV29-1	TRBJ2-3
TGTGCCAGCTCACCTAGAGTTCCGGGAAACACCTACGAGCAGTACTTC	CASSPRVPGNTYEQYF	NA	NA	TRBV18	TRBJ2-7
TGCAGTGCTAGAGTCCTCGGGGAATTGAACACTGAAGCTTTCTTT	CSARVLGELNTEAFF	NA	NA	TRBV20-1	TRBJ1-1
TGTGCCAGCAGTCTGACAGGGGGTGGCCAGCCCCAGCATTTT	CASSLTGGGQPQHF	TRBD1	few	TRBV12-3/TRBV12-4	TRBJ1-5
TGTGCCAGCAGGGAAGGGGCCCGGGATACGCAGTATTTT	CASREGARDTQYF	NA	NA	TRBV6-1	TRBJ2-3
TGCGCCAGCAGCCAAGATTTAACCGGGGGGGTAGATACGCAGTATTTT	CASSQDLTGGVDTQYF	TRBD2	many	TRBV4-3	TRBJ2-3
TGTGCCAGCAGCTTGGGACAGGGGGCAGGGACCCAGTACTTC	CASSLGQGAGTQYF	TRBD1	few	TRBV7-9	TRBJ2-5
TGTGCCAGCAAAGGACTTAACTATGGCTACACCTTC	CASKGLNYGYTF	NA	few	TRBV6-2/TRBV6-3	TRBJ1-2
TGCGCCAGCAGCTTGAGCCCGGGACAGGAGTTTGAAAAACTGTTTTTT	CASSLSPGQEFEKLFF	TRBD1	many	TRBV5-1	TRBJ1-4
TGCGCCAGCAGCCAGGATCTTGGCGCAGGGCGTAATCAGCCCCAGCATTTT	CASSQDLGAGRNQPQHF	NA	NA	TRBV4-1	TRBJ1-5
TGCAGTGCCTGCAGGTTTCGGGACTGGATGAACACTGAAGCTTTCTTT	CSACRFRDWMNTEAFF	NA	few	TRBV20-1	TRBJ1-1
TGTGCCAGCAGCTCCCTCCGGGGGGGCCAATGGAATGAGCAGTTCTTC	CASSSLRGGQWNEQFF	TRBD2	many	TRBV5-5	TRBJ2-1
TGCAGTGCTCTTTCTGTCACTAGCGGCCCCTACAATGAGCAGTTCTTC	CSALSVTSGPYNEQFF	TRBD2	few	TRBV20-1	TRBJ2-1
TGTGCCAGCAGCCTTCGACTAGCGGGGGGGATTCGGCGAGAGACCCAGTACTTC	CASSLRLAGGIRRETQYF	TRBD2	NA	TRBV11-2	TRBJ2-5
TGTGCCAGCAGCTCGTGGGACAGCACAGATACGCAGTATTTT	CASSSWDSTDTQYF	NA	few	TRBV7-2	TRBJ2-3
TGTGCCAGCAGAAAGGGACAGTCCCTCTACGAGCAGTACTTC	CASRKGQSLYEQYF	TRBD1	many	TRBV28	TRBJ2-7
TGCAGTGCTAAGTTGGGACTAGCGGGAGCCTACGAGCAGTACTTC	CSAKLGLAGAYEQYF	TRBD2	few	TRBV20-1	TRBJ2-7
TGTGCCAGCAGCTTAGTAGGCAGGGAGTGGGAGACCCAGTACTTC	CASSLVGREWETQYF	NA	few	TRBV7-2	TRBJ2-5
TGTGCCAGCAAGGCGGGACTGGGGGGCGCCAATTTCTATGGCTACACCTTC	CASKAGLGGANFYGYTF	NA	few	TRBV2	TRBJ1-2
TGCGCCAGCAGACCTAGGACAGGGGTTAGCTCTGGGGCCAACGTCCTGACTTTC	CASRPRTGVSSGANVLTF	TRBD1	NA	TRBV5-1	TRBJ2-6
TGTGCCAGCAGCTTAGCCGCAGGGGGGACTGGAAACACCATATATTTT	CASSLAAGGTGNTIYF	TRBD1	NA	TRBV11-2	TRBJ1-3
TGTGCCAGCAGCAACCCGATACAGGGGGAAGGAGAGACCCAGTACTTC	CASSNPIQGEGETQYF	NA	few	TRBV21-1	TRBJ2-5
TGCAGTGCTAGAGATCCTACCGGGGGCGCCGGCTACGAGCAGTACTTC	CSARDPTGGAGYEQYF	NA	NA	TRBV20-1	TRBJ2-7
TGTGCCAGCAGTGAGGGGGACAGAACCACCTACGAGCAGTACTTC	CASSEGDRTTYEQYF	TRBD1	NA	TRBV2	TRBJ2-7
TGCGCCAGCAGCCAAGATAGAACAGGGCCCTACAATGAGCAGTTCTTC	CASSQDRTGPYNEQFF	NA	NA	TRBV4-1	TRBJ2-1
TGTGCCAGCAGTTACCTGAGCCGGAGTGAAGCTTTCTTT	CASSYLSRSEAFF	NA	few	TRBV6-5	TRBJ1-1